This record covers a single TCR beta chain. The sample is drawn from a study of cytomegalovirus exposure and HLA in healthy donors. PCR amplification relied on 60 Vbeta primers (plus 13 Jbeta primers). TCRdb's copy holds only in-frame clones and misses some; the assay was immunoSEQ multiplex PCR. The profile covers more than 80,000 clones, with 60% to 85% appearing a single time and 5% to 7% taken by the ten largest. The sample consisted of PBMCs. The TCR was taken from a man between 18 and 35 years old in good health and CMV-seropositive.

CDR3 amino acids: CASSLGALDIQYF. DNA of the CDR3: TGTGCCAGCAGTTTGGGGGCCTTAGACATTCAGTACTTC. The chain joins TRBV27 to TRBJ2-4, with a weak D call TRBD1 (6 bases). Trimming took off 3 bases at V and 8 bases at J, with 11 bases between the two ends. The CDR3 covers 13 residues. Germline assignment: CDR1 MNHEY and CDR2 SMNVEV (reference sequence).